This TCR beta chain was identified in a study of OX40 agonist ivuxolimab in advanced cancers. Repertoires were generated with immunoSEQ multiplex PCR, while TCRdb's copy carries only in-frame clones and drops some. The table includes about 58,000 clones, roughly 88% detected once. Per the germline V gene, CDR1 is GTSNPN and CDR2 is SVGIG (reference sequence). This CDR3 is built from 13 residues. The germline V and J ends were trimmed by 2 bases and 5 bases, with 12 bases remaining between them. About this clone: Its antigen is currently unknown.

The timepoints at which blood was sampled were baseline, cycle 4 day 1, and cycle 7 day 1. Findings and caveats of the study: Blood T cells, both CD4+ and CD8+, expanded clonally by week 6 at 0.1 to 3.0 mg/kg.

The source is an adult with an advanced solid tumor such as melanoma, head and neck, liver or kidney cancer. The specimen was CD4+ or CD8+ T cells sorted from blood, collected in a trial of the OX40 agonist ivuxolimab. The chain carries TRBV30 and TRBJ2-5; D might be TRBD1 (6 bases). The CDR3: CAWSPSRGETQYF. CDR3 coding DNA: TGTGCCTGGAGTCCTTCAAGGGGGGAGACCCAGTACTTC.